This T cell receptor (beta chain) appears in the sequencing data of a study of cytomegalovirus exposure and HLA in healthy donors. The PCR employed 60 Vbeta primers together with 13 Jbeta primers. Clones were sequenced by immunoSEQ multiplex PCR, and TCRdb holds only the in-frame ones, with some missing. The sample lists some 200,000 clones, 60% to 80% occurring once. Concerning this clone: Its antigen remains unknown.

The CDR3 has 14 amino acids. V gave up 6 bases and J gave up 2 bases; unmatched junction bases: 3. The germline V gene has CDR1 SNHLY and CDR2 FYNNEI. Findings and limits, study-wide: Among immune exposure information, only CMV serostatus was available. For presence/absence analyses, sequencing depth was assumed to be roughly uniform across donors.

This TCR derives from a female donor in good health and CMV-seronegative. Sequenced: PBMCs. The chain couples TRBV2 to TRBJ2-5; 10 bases align to TRBD1. CDR3 residues: CASSRTGGQETQYF. CDR3 nucleotides: TGTGCCAGCAGCCGGACAGGGGGGCAAGAGACCCAGTACTTC.